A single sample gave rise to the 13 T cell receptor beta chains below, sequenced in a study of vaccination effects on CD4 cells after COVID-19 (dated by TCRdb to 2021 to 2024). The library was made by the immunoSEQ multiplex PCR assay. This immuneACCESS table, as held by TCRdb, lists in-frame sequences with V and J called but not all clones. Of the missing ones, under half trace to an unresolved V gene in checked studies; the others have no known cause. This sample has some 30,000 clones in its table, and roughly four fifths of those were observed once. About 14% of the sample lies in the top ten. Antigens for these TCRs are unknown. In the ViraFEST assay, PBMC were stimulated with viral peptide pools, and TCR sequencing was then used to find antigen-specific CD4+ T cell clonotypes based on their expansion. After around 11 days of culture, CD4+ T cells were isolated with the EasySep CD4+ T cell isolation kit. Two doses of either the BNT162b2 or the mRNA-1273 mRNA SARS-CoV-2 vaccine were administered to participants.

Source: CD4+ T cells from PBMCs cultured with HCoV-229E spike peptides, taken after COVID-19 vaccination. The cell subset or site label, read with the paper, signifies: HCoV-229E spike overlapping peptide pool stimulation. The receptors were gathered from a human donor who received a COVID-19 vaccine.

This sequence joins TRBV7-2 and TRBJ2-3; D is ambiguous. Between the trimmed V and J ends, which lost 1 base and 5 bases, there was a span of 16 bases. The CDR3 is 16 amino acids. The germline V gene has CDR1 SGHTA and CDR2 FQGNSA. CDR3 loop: CASSLGFSRAGDTQYF. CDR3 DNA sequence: TGTGCCAGCAGCTTAGGGTTCTCACGAGCAGGAGATACGCAGTATTTT.

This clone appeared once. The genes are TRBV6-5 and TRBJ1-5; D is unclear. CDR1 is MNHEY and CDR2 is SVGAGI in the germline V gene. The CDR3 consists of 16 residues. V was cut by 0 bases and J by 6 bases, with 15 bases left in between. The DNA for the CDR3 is TGTGCCAGCAGTTACTCGAGGTCGGGAGCTAGTCAGCCCCAGCATTTT. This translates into CASSYSRSGASQPQHF.

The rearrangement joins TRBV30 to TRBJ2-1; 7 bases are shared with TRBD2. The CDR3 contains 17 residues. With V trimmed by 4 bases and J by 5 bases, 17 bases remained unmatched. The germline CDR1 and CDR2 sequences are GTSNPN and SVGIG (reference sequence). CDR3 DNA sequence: TGTGCCTGGACGCGAGGGGATCGGGGGGAGCACAACAATGAGCAGTTCTTC. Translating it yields CAWTRGDRGEHNNEQFF.

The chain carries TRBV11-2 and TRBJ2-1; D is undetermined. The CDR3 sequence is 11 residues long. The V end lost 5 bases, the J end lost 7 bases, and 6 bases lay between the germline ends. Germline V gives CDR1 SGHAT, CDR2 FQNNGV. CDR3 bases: TGTGCCAGCAGCCCCCGAAATGAGCAGTTCTTC. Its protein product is CASSPRNEQFF.

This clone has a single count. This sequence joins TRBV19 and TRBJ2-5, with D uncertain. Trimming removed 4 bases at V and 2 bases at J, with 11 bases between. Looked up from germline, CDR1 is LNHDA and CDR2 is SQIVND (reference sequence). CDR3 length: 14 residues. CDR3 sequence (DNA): TGTGCCAGTAGTAAGGCTATGGTACAAGAGACCCAGTACTTC. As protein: CASSKAMVQETQYF.

The CDR3 spells CASSLRLAGVTGELFF. The CDR3 nucleotides are TGTGCCAGCAGCTTAAGACTAGCGGGAGTCACCGGGGAGCTGTTTTTT. This chain joins TRBV5-5 and TRBJ2-2; 12 bases match TRBD2. Germline CDR1 reads SGHKS; CDR2 reads YYEKEE (reference sequence). The V segment lost 2 bases and the J segment 4 bases; nucleotides outside the gene matches: 3. This CDR3 comprises 16 residues.

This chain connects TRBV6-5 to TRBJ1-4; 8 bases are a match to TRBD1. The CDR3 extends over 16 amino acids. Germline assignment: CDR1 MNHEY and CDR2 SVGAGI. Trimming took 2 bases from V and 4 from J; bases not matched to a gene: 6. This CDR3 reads CASSYPRTGSNEKLFF. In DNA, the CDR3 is TGTGCCAGCAGTTACCCGAGGACAGGGAGTAATGAAAAACTGTTTTTT.

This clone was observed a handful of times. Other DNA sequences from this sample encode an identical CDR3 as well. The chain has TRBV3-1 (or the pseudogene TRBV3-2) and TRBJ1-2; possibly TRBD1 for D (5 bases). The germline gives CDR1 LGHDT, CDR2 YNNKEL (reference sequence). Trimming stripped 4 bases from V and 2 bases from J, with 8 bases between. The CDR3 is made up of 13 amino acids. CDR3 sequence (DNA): TGTGCCAGCAGCCCCGACAGCAACTATGGCTACACCTTC. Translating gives CASSPDSNYGYTF.

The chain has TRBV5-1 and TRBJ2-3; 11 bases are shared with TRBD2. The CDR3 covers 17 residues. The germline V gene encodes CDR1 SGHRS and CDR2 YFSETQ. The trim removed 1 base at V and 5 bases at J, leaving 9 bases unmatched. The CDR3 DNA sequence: TGCGCCAGCAGCTTGCTAACTAGCGGGGGACCCCAAGATACGCAGTATTTT. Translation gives CASSLLTSGGPQDTQYF.

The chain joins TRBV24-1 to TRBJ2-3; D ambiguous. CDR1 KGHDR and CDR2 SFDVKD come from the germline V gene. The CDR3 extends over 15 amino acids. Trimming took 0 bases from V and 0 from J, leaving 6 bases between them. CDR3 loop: CATSDLIRSTDTQYF. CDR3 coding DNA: TGTGCCACCAGTGATTTGATCAGAAGCACAGATACGCAGTATTTT.

CDR3 in DNA: TGTGCCAGCACAACTGGAAACACCATATATTTT. Protein product: CASTTGNTIYF. V usage is TRBV3-1 (or the pseudogene TRBV3-2) and J usage is TRBJ1-3, with D uncertain. CDR1 and CDR2 from the germline V gene are LGHDT and YNNKEL (reference sequence). There are 11 residues in the CDR3. Trimming cost V 7 bases and J 2 bases, with 3 bases left between them.

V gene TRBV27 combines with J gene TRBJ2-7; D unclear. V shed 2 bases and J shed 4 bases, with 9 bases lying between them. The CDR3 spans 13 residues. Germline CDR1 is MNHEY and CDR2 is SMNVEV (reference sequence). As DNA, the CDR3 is TGTGCCAGCAGTTTAAGAGGAAATTACGAGCAGTACTTC. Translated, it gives CASSLRGNYEQYF.

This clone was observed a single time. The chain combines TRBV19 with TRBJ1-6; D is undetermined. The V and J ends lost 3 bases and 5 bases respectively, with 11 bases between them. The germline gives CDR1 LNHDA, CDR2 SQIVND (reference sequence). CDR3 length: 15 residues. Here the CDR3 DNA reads TGTGCCAGTAGTATTCGTGGAGGACATAATTCACCCCTCCACTTT. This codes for CASSIRGGHNSPLHF.